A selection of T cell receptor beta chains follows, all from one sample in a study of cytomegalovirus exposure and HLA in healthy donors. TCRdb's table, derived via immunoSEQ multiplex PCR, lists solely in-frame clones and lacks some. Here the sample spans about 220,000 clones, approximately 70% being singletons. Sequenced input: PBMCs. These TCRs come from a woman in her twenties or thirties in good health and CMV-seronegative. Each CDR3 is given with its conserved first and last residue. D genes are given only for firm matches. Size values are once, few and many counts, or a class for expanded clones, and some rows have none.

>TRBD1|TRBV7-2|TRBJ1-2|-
TGTGCCAGCAGCTCACCGGACAGGGACTATGGCTACACCTTC
CASSSPDRDYGYTF
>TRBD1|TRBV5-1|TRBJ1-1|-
TGCGCCAGCAGCTTGGGGACAGGGGACACTGAAGCTTTCTTT
CASSLGTGDTEAFF
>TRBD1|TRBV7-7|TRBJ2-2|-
TGTGCTAGCAGCTCGATCCGGGACAGGGTGAACACCGGGGAGCTGTTTTTT
CASSSIRDRVNTGELFF
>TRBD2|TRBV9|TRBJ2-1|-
TGTGCCAGCAGCCCAACTAGCGAGAGTGAGCAGTTCTTC
CASSPTSESEQFF
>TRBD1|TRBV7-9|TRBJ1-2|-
TGTGCCAGCAGCCCGACAGGGGAAAGCTATGGCTACACCTTC
CASSPTGESYGYTF
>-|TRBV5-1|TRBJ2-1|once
TGCGCCAGCAGCTTGAGGGTAGCGGAGGCCTACAATGAGCAGTTCTTC
CASSLRVAEAYNEQFF
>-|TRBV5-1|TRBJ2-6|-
TGCGCCAGCAGCTCCGGACAGCTGCTCTCTGGGGCCAACGTCCTGACTTTC
CASSSGQLLSGANVLTF
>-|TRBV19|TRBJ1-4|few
TGTGCCAGTAGTATGTTTTCGGCTAATGAAAAACTGTTTTTT
CASSMFSANEKLFF
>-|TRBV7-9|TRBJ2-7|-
TGTGCCAGCAGCTTAGAAGGGGCGACCTACGAGCAGTACTTC
CASSLEGATYEQYF
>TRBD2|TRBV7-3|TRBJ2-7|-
TGTGCCAGCAGCTTAAACGGGGGGAGCTCCTACGAGCAGTACTTC
CASSLNGGSSYEQYF
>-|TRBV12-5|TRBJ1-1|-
TGTGCTAGTGGTTTGTGGGCCGGGGGGCGAAGCACTGAAGCTTTCTTT
CASGLWAGGRSTEAFF
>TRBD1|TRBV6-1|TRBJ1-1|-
TGTGCCAGCAGATGGGACAGCATTGAAGCTTTCTTT
CASRWDSIEAFF
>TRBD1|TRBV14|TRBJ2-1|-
TGTGCCAGCAGCCACCGGGACAGGGGGATCAATGAGCAGTTCTTC
CASSHRDRGINEQFF
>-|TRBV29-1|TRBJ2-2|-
TGCAGCGTTGAAAGGAGGGCCCTATCTTCCGGGGAGCTGTTTTTT
CSVERRALSSGELFF
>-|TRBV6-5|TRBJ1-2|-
TGTGCCAGCAGTTACGCGGGGACGGCCTATGGCTACACCTTC
CASSYAGTAYGYTF
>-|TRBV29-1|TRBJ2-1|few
TGCAGCGTTACCACCGGAGGGCTAGGAAATGAGCAGTTCTTC
CSVTTGGLGNEQFF
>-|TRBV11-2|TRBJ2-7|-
TGTGCCAGCTTAAACGGGGTGGGTGAGCAGTACTTC
CASLNGVGEQYF
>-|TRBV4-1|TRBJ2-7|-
TGCGCCAGCAGCCAGATCCTTGGCAGGGAGCAGTACTTC
CASSQILGREQYF
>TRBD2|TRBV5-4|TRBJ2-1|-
TGTGCCAGCAGCCAGGGACTAGCGGGAGGATACAATGAGCAGTTCTTC
CASSQGLAGGYNEQFF
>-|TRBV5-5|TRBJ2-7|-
TGTGCCAGCAGCTGGGGTGCGGGGGCCGACGAGCAGTACTTC
CASSWGAGADEQYF
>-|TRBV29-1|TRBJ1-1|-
TGCAGCTCAGGACGGGGCACTGAAGCTTTCTTT
CSSGRGTEAFF
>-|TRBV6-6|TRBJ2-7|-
TGTGCCAGCAGTTATAATACCTACGAGCAGTACTTC
CASSYNTYEQYF
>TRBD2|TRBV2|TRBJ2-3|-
TGTGCCAGCAGTAATGACAGGGCGGCTAGCGGGAGGAGCACAGATACGCAGTATTTT
CASSNDRAASGRSTDTQYF
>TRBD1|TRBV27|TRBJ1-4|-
TGTGCCAGCAGGCTACAGGGGGCAAGGGAAAAACTGTTTTTT
CASRLQGAREKLFF
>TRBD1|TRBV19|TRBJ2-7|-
TGTGCCAGTCGCCGGGACAGAGAGACCTACGAGCAGTACTTC
CASRRDRETYEQYF
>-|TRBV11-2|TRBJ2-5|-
TGTGCCAGCAGCTTAGGGGCGGGGCAAGAGACCCAGTACTTC
CASSLGAGQETQYF
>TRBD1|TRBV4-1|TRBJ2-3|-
TGCGCCAGCAGCCTCCGGGACAGGGGGCAGGATACGCAGTATTTT
CASSLRDRGQDTQYF
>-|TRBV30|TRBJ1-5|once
TGTGCCTGGAGTCCCCATTCGGGGGGAGTGCAGCCCCAGCATTTT
CAWSPHSGGVQPQHF
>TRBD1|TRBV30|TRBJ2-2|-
TGTGCCGTGAGTAGGGACAGGGGGGGGGAGTCTCTTCCCGGGGAGCTGTTTTTT
CAVSRDRGGESLPGELFF
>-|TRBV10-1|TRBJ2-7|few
TGCGCCAGCAGTGAAACGGGGGAGTACGAGCAGTACTTC
CASSETGEYEQYF